What follows describes a single TCR beta chain. The CDR3 has 12 residues. With 4 bases removed from V and 3 bases from J, the gap between germline ends came to 9 bases. CDR1 is GTSNPN and CDR2 is SVGIG in the germline V gene (reference sequence). The sample originates from a study of OX40 agonist ivuxolimab in advanced cancers. Study as a whole: Head and neck, renal cell, melanoma or hepatocellular carcinoma were the cancers that dose-escalation patients had. Three dose-escalation patients had partial responses: one with hepatocellular carcinoma and two with cutaneous melanoma.

TCRdb keeps only in-frame clones here, not all; method: immunoSEQ multiplex PCR. The sample lists around 84,000 clones; 94% were seen once. The receptor's source is an adult with an advanced solid tumor such as melanoma, head and neck, liver or kidney cancer. The gene calls are TRBV30 and TRBJ1-1, with D uncertain. Sequencing used CD4+ or CD8+ T cells sorted from blood, obtained in a trial of the OX40 agonist ivuxolimab. DNA for the CDR3: TGTGCCTGGACCGGGAGGGACACTGAAGCTTTCTTT. This encodes CAWTGRDTEAFF.